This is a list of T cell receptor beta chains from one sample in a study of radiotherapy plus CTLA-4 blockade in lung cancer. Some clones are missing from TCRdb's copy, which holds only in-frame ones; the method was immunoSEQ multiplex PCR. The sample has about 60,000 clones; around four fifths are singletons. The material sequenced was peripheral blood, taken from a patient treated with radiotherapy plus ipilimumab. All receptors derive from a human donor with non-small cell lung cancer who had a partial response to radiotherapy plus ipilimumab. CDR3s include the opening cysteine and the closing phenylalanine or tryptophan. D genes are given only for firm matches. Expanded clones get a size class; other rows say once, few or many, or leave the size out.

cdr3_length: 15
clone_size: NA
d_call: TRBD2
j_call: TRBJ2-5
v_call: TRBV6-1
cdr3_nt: TGTGCCAGCAGTGAAGCACCGACTAGCGGGGAGACCCAGTACTTC
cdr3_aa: CASSEAPTSGETQYF

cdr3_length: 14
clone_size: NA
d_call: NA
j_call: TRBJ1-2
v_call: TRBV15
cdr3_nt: TGTGCCACCAGCAGAGACAGGGGTTTTCCGGACTACACCTTC
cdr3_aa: CATSRDRGFPDYTF

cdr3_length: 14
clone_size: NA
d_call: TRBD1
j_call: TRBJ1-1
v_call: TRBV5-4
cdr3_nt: TGTGCCAGCAAAGTACAGGGGAGGAACACTGAAGCTTTCTTT
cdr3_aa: CASKVQGRNTEAFF

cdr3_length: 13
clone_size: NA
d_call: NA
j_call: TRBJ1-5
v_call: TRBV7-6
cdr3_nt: TGTGCCAGCAGCCAAAGAGGGAATCAGCCCCAGCATTTT
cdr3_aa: CASSQRGNQPQHF

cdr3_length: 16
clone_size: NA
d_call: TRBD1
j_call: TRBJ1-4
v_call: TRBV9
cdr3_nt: TGTGCCAGCAGCGTTAGTACCGGGACAGGGGATGAAAAACTGTTTTTT
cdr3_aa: CASSVSTGTGDEKLFF

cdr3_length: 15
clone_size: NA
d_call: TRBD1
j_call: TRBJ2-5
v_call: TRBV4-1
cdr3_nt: TGCGCCAGCAGCCAAGGGGACAGGGATTTGGAGACCCAGTACTTC
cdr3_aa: CASSQGDRDLETQYF

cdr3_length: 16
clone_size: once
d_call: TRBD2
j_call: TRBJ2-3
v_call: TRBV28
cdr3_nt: TGTGCCAGCAGTTCCCATAGCGGGGGCGGCACAGATACGCAGTATTTT
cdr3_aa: CASSSHSGGGTDTQYF

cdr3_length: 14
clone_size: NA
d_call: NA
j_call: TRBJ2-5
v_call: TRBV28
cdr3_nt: TGTGCCAGCAGTTTCAGGACTGGGATGTGGACCCAGTACTTC
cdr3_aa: CASSFRTGMWTQYF

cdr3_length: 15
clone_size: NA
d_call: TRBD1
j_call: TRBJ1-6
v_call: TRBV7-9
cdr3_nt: TGTGCCAGCAACGCACAGGGGTCCTATAATTCACCCCTCCACTTT
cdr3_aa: CASNAQGSYNSPLHF

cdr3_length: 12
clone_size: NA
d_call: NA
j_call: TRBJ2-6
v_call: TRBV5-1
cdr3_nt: TGCGCCAGCAGCCCGGAGGCGGACGTCCTGACTTTC
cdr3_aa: CASSPEADVLTF

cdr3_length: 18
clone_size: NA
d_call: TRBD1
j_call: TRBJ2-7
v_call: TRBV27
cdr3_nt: TGTGCCAGCAGTCTGTACAGGGACAGGGAAGTATGGGACTACGAGCAGTACTTC
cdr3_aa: CASSLYRDREVWDYEQYF

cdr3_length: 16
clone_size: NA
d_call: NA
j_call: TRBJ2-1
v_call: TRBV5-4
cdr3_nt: TGTGCCAGCAGCGCCGGTACTAGCTTCTCCTACAATGAGCAGTTCTTC
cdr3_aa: CASSAGTSFSYNEQFF

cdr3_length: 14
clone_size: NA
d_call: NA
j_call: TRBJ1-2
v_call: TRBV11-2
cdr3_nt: TGTGCCAGCAGCTCTAACACAGGGCCCTATGGCTACACCTTC
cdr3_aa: CASSSNTGPYGYTF

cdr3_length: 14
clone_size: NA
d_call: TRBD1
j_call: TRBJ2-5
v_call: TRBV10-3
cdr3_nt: TGTGCCACCCAGGGGGCTAACTTCCAAGAGACCCAGTACTTC
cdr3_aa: CATQGANFQETQYF

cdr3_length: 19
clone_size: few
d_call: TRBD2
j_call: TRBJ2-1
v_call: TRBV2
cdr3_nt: TGTGCCAGCAGTGGTCATTCCTTAGCGGGGGGACAAAGAATCAATGAGCAGTTCTTC
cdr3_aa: CASSGHSLAGGQRINEQFF

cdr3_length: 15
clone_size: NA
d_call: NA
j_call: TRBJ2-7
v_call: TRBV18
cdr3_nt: TGTGCCAGCTCCGACCCCGGGGGATCCCCCTACGAGCAGTACTTC
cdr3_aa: CASSDPGGSPYEQYF

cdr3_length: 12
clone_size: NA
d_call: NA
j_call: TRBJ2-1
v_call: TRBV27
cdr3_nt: TGTGCCAGCAGCGGGGGGCACGGTGAGCAGTTCTTC
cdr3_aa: CASSGGHGEQFF

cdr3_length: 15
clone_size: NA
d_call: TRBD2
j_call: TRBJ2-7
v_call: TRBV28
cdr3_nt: TGTGCCAGCAGCCTAAGCGGGGGGTACTCCTACGAGCAGTACTTC
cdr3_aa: CASSLSGGYSYEQYF

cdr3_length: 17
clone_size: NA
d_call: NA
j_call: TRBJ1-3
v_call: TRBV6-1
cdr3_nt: TGTGCCAGCAGTGAAATTCACGACAGGACCTCTGGAAACACCATATATTTT
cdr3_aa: CASSEIHDRTSGNTIYF

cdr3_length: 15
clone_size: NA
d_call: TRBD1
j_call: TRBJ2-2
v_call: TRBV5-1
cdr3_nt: TGCGCCAGCGCCCCGACAGGGAAGTCGTCCGGGGAGCTGTTTTTT
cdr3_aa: CASAPTGKSSGELFF

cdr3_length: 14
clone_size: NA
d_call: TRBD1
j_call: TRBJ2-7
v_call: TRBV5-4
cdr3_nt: TGTGCCAGCAGCCAGACAGGGGACCTCTACGAGCAGTACTTC
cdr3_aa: CASSQTGDLYEQYF

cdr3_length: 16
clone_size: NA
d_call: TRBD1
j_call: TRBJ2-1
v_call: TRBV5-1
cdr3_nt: TGCGCCAGCAGCTTGGCGGGACAGGGGAACTACAATGAGCAGTTCTTC
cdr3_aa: CASSLAGQGNYNEQFF

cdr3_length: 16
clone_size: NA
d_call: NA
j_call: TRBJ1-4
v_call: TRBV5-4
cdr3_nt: TGTGCCAGCAGCTTGTTCGGGGAAACAACTAATGAAAAACTGTTTTTT
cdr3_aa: CASSLFGETTNEKLFF

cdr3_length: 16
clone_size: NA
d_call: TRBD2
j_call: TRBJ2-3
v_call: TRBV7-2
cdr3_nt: TGTGCCAGCAGCTCAAGGCCTAGCGGGGGGGCAGATACGCAGTATTTT
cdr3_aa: CASSSRPSGGADTQYF

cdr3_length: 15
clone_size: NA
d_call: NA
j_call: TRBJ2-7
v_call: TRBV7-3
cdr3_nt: TGTGCCAGCAGCTTAACCGCCGGGGGGCTCTACGAGCAGTACTTC
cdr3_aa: CASSLTAGGLYEQYF

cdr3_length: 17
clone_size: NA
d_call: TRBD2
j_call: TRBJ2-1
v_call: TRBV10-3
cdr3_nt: TGTGCCATCAGTGAGTCGAAGCCGGGACTAGCGGTCAATGAGCAGTTCTTC
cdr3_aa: CAISESKPGLAVNEQFF

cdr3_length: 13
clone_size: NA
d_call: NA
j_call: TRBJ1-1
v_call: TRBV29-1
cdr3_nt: TGCAGCGTTGAAGGAGCCGAAGGGGTTGAAGCTTTCTTT
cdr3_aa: CSVEGAEGVEAFF

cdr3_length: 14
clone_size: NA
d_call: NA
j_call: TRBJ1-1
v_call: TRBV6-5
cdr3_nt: TGTGCCAGCAGTTCGATCACAGGGAACACTGAAGCTTTCTTT
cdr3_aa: CASSSITGNTEAFF

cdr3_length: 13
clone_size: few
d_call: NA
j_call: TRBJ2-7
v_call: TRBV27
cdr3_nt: TGTGCCAGCAGTTTAAGAGGCCGCTACGAGCAGTACTTC
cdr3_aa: CASSLRGRYEQYF

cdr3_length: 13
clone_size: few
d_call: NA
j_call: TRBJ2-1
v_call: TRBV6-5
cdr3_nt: TGTGCCAGCAGTTACGGGGCTTACAATGAGCAGTTCTTC
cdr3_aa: CASSYGAYNEQFF

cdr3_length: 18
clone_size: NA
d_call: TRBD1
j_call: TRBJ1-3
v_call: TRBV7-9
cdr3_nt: TGTGCCAGCAGCTTAGCGACTAGGACAGGCCACTCTGGAAACACCATATATTTT
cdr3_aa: CASSLATRTGHSGNTIYF

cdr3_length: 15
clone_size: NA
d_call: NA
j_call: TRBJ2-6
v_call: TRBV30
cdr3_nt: TGTGCCTGGAGTGGCCGGGGGACTGGGGCCAACGTCCTGACTTTC
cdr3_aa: CAWSGRGTGANVLTF

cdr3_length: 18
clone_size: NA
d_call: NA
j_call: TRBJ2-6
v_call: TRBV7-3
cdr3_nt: TGTGCCAGCAGCGCCAGGAAGGGGAAAGGTTCTGGGGCCAACGTCCTGACTTTC
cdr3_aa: CASSARKGKGSGANVLTF

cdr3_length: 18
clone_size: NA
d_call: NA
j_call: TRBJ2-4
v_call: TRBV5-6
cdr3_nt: TGTGCCAGCATGTCCCGGGACTTACGTCTCGTAGCCAAAAACATTCAGTACTTC
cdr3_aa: CASMSRDLRLVAKNIQYF

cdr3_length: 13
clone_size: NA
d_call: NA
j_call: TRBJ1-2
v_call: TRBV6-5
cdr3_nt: TGTGCCAGCAGTTACCGGGAATCGGGTGGCTACACCTTC
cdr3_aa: CASSYRESGGYTF

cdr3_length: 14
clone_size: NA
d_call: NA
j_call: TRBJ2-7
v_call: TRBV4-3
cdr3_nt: TGCGCCAGCAGCCAAGATCCTGTGGAGGGGGAGCAGTACTTC
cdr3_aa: CASSQDPVEGEQYF

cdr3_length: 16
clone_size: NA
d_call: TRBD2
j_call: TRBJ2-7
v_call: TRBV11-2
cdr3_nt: TGTGCCAGCAGCTTATTGTTAGCGGGGACCTTCTACGAGCAGTACTTC
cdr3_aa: CASSLLLAGTFYEQYF

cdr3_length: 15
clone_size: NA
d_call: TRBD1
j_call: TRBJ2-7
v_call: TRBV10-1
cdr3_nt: TGCGCCAGCAGTGATGGCGGGACAGGGGCCTACGAGCAGTACTTC
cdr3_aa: CASSDGGTGAYEQYF

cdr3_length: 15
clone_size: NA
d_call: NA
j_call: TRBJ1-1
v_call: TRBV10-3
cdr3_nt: TGTGCCGTCCAAGGAAGGGGCACCTCCAACACTGAAGCTTTCTTT
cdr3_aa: CAVQGRGTSNTEAFF

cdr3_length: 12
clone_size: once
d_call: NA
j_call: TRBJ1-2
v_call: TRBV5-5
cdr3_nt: TGTGCCAGCAGCTTGGACAGCTATGGCTACACCTTC
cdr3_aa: CASSLDSYGYTF

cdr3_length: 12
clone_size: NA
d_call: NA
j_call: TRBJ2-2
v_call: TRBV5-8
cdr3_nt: TGTGCCAGCAGGAGGAACACCGGGGAGCTGTTTTTT
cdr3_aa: CASRRNTGELFF

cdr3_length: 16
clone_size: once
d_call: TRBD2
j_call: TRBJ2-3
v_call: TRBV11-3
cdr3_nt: TGTGCCAGCAGCTCCCTAGCGGGGGGGCAGACAGATACGCAGTATTTT
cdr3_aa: CASSSLAGGQTDTQYF

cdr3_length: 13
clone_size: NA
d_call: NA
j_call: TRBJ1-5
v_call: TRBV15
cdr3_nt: TGTGCCACCAGGGCGGGGGCTGATCAGCCCCAGCATTTT
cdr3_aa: CATRAGADQPQHF

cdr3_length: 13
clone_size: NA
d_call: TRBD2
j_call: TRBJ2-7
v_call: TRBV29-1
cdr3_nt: TGCAGCGCCCGGGGGGGGGCGGCCTACGAGCAGTACTTC
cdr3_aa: CSARGGAAYEQYF

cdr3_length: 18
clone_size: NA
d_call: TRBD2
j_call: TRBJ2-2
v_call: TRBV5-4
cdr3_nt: TGTGCCAGCAGTCAGGGACTAGCGGGGGGGGCCCCCACCGGGGAGCTGTTTTTT
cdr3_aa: CASSQGLAGGAPTGELFF